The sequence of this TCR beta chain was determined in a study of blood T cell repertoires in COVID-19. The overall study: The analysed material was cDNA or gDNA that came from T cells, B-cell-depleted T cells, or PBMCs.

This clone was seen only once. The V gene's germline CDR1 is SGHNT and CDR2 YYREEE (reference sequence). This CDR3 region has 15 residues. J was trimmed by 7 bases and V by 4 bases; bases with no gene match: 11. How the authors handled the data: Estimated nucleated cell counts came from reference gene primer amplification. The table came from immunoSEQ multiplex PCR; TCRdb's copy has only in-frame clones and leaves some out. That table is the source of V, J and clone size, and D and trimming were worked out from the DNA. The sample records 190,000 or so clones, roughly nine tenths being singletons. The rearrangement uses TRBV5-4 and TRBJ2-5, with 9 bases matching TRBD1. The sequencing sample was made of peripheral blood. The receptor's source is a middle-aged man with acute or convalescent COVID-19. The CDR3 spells CASSMMGQGYGTQYF. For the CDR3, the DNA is TGTGCCAGCAGCATGATGGGACAGGGATATGGGACCCAGTACTTC.